The 2 T cell receptor beta chains below come from one sample, sequenced in a study of T cell responses to AZD1222 COVID-19 vaccine. Sequencing was performed with immunoSEQ multiplex PCR; in TCRdb, only in-frame clones are kept and a portion is missing. Here the sample spans over 200,000 clones, 94% being singletons. The sequences come from peripheral blood, collected 28 days after the second dose of the MenACWY control vaccine. The receptor source for this set is an adult who received the MenACWY meningococcal vaccine as a control.

The chain has TRBV7-3 and TRBJ2-1, with D uncertain. The germline V gene has CDR1 SGHTA and CDR2 FQGTGA. Trimming removed 5 bases from V and 7 bases from J, with 12 bases in between. This CDR3 has 13 amino acids. This CDR3 reads CASSSPPRNEQFF. The CDR3 DNA reads as TGTGCCAGCAGCAGCCCCCCCCGTAATGAGCAGTTCTTC.

This chain links TRBV30 with TRBJ1-1, with D possibly being TRBD1 (5 bases). This CDR3 contains 11 residues. V shed 3 bases and J shed 6 bases, with 8 bases lying between them. Looked up from germline, CDR1 is GTSNPN and CDR2 is SVGIG (reference sequence). CDR3 in amino acids: CAWSRGSEAFF. CDR3 DNA sequence: TGTGCCTGGAGCCGGGGGTCTGAAGCTTTCTTT. Combining the CDR3 with reference TRBV30 and TRBJ1-1 gives the whole variable domain SQTIHQWPATLVQPVGSPLSLECTVEGTSNPNLYWYRQAAGRGLQLLFYSVGIGQISSEVPQNLSASRPQDRQFILSSKKLLLSDSGFYLCAWSRGSEAFFGQGTRLTVV.